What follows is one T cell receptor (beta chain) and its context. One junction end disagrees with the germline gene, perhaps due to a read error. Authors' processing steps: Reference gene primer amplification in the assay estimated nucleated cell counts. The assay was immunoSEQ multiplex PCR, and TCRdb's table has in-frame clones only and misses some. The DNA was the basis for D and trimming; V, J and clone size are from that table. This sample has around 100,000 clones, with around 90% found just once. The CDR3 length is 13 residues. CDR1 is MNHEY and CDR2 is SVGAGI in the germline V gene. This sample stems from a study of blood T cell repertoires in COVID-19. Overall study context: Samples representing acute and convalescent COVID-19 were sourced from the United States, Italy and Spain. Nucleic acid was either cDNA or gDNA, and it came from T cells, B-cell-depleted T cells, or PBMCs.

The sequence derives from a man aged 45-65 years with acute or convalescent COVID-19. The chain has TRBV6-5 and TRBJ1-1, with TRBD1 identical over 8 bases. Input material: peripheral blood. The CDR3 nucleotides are TGTGCCGGCAGCTACCAGGGGGCCACTGAAGCTTTCTTT. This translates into CAGSYQGATEAFF.